The 5 T cell receptor beta chains below come from one sample, sequenced in a study of T cells in Graves' hyperthyroidism and ophthalmopathy. RNA transcripts gave rise to amplified TCR beta CDR3 regions. The primer set for the first-round RT-PCR of the TCR CDR3 was HTBI. TCRdb processed the multiplex PCR reads anew with MiXCR; each CDR3 protein has one entry. Here the sample spans around 340,000 distinct CDR3 sequences, around a sixth being singletons. The sequenced sample consisted of blood. These receptors all stem from a man aged 25 to 40 with Graves' hyperthyroidism.

Only a few counts were recorded for this clonotype. This may be a read error: a much more frequent sequence differs by one nucleotide. The rearrangement uses TRBV11-2 and TRBJ2-3, with unresolved D. The CDR3 is 14 amino acids. Germline loops: CDR1 SGHAT, CDR2 FQNNGV. Trimming stripped 4 bases from V and 0 bases from J, with 8 bases between. CDR3 bases: TGTGCCAGCAGCTCAGAGGACAGCACAGATACGCAGTATTTT. Its translation is CASSSEDSTDTQYF.

This chain joins TRBV13 and TRBJ2-7; TRBD1 agrees at 9 bases. Germline V gene lookup returns CDR1 PRHDT and CDR2 FYEKMQ (reference sequence). With 5 bases clipped from V and 2 bases from J, the junction kept 19 bases outside the gene matches. The CDR3 contains 19 residues. The CDR3 protein is CASSPPRAMGTGNPYEQYF. In DNA, the CDR3 is TGTGCCAGCAGCCCCCCCAGGGCAATGGGGACAGGGAATCCCTACGAGCAGTACTTC.

There are many counts of this clonotype. The chain recombines TRBV5-1 with TRBJ2-5, with D unclear. With 0 bases removed from V and 2 bases from J, the gap between germline ends came to 11 bases. CDR3 size: 15 residues. Germline assignment: CDR1 SGHRS and CDR2 YFSETQ. The CDR3 bases are TGCGCCAGCAGCTTGGCGGCCAACCCACAAGAGACCCAGTACTTC. Its protein is CASSLAANPQETQYF.

The gene calls are TRBV29-1 and TRBJ2-2; tentative D call: TRBD2 (6 bases). The germline V and J ends were trimmed by 7 bases and 2 bases, with 14 bases remaining between them. The CDR3 contains 14 residues. Germline CDR1 is SQVTM and CDR2 is ANQGSEA. CDR3 bases: TGCAGCGCGTTAAGTAGCGGAAACACCGGGGAGCTGTTTTTT. This sequence encodes CSALSSGNTGELFF.

In this sample, this clonotype turned up many times. The V and J genes are TRBV24-1 and TRBJ1-6; 7 bases align to TRBD1. CDR1 and CDR2 (germline): KGHDR, SFDVKD. V shed 7 bases and J 7 bases; nucleotides not matched to a gene: 3. CDR3 length equals 13 residues. The CDR3 loop is CATRMTGNSPLHF. The CDR3 DNA reads TGTGCCACCAGGATGACAGGGAATTCACCCCTCCACTTT.